The 12 T cell receptor beta chains listed next were all sequenced from one sample in a study of cytomegalovirus exposure and HLA in healthy donors. PCR primers comprised 60 Vbeta and 13 Jbeta primers. Assay: immunoSEQ multiplex PCR; the TCRdb copy retains only in-frame clones and omits some. The sample data list some 200,000 clones. Specimen: PBMCs. The receptors shown here come from a girl aged 2 to 9 in good health and CMV-seropositive.

The V and J genes are TRBV6-1 and TRBJ1-2; D unclear. Germline CDR1 MNHNS, CDR2 SASEGT. The CDR3 consists of 13 residues. Between the trimmed V and J ends, which lost 7 bases and 4 bases, there was a span of 13 bases. CDR3 nucleotides: TGTGCCAGCATGAGGGCAGGACTCTATGGCTACACCTTC. Encoded protein: CASMRAGLYGYTF.

The rearrangement uses TRBV13 and TRBJ2-7, with a weak D call TRBD2 (6 bases). CDR1 is PRHDT, CDR2 FYEKMQ, per germline (reference sequence). V dropped 0 bases and J dropped 2 bases, with 11 bases sitting between them. This CDR3 has 15 amino acids. The CDR3 reads CASSLGLATTYEQYF. In nucleotides, the CDR3 is TGTGCCAGCAGCTTAGGGCTAGCGACAACCTACGAGCAGTACTTC.

The CDR3 loop is CASKGFQETQYF. In DNA form, the CDR3 reads TGTGCCAGCAAGGGGTTCCAAGAGACCCAGTACTTC. V and J are TRBV28 and TRBJ2-5; D is possibly TRBD1 (5 bases). Trimming took 7 bases from V and 1 from J, leaving 7 bases between them. The CDR3 length is 12 residues. Germline V CDR1 and CDR2: MDHEN, SYDVKM.

The gene calls are TRBV10-2 and TRBJ2-1, with TRBD2 matching over 11 bases. The CDR3 has 16 residues. The trim removed 6 bases at V and 8 bases at J, leaving 12 bases unmatched. The germline V gene has CDR1 WSHSY and CDR2 SAAADI. The CDR3 reads CASRTPTSGGGHEQFF. The CDR3 region has the DNA TGCGCCAGCAGGACCCCAACTAGCGGGGGCGGTCATGAGCAGTTCTTC.

The V call is TRBV29-1, the J call TRBJ2-7, with 9 nucleotides matching TRBD2. J was trimmed by 1 base and V by 4 bases; bases with no gene match: 2. CDR1 is SQVTM, CDR2 ANQGSEA, per germline. This CDR3 contains 13 residues. DNA for the CDR3: TGCAGCGTTGGGCTAGCGGGATCCTACGAGCAGTACTTC. This translates into CSVGLAGSYEQYF.

On this clone: The junction and the germline gene differ at one end; a read error may be behind it. The chain recombines TRBV28 with TRBJ2-6; TRBD1 might be the D (5 bases). Germline-derived CDR1 and CDR2 are MDHEN and SYDVKM. This CDR3 region has 16 residues. The CDR3 bases are TGTGCCAGCAGTTGGAGTCCTCACTCTGGGGCCAACGTCCCGACTTTC. Its translation is CASSWSPHSGANVPTF.

The chain employs TRBV5-4 and TRBJ1-2; 12 bases agree with TRBD1. This CDR3 contains 17 residues. V gave up 6 bases and J gave up 3 bases; unmatched junction bases: 12. Germline V gene sequence: CDR1 SGHNT, CDR2 YYREEE (reference sequence). The CDR3 here is CASTPQPGTGGHYGYTF. The CDR3 region has the DNA TGTGCCAGCACCCCCCAACCCGGGACAGGGGGCCACTATGGCTACACCTTC.

This chain uses TRBV6-5 with TRBJ1-1; 8 positions agree with TRBD1. In germline, CDR1 is MNHEY, CDR2 SVGAGI. The CDR3 has 15 residues. V was pared by 8 bases and J by 5 bases, with 13 bases of the junction left unmatched. CDR3 nucleotides: TGTGCCAGCGTATTGGACAGGGCGAGAGGAACTGAAGCTTTCTTT. Translated: CASVLDRARGTEAFF.

This chain uses TRBV2 with TRBJ2-4; 7 bases align to TRBD1. Germline V gives CDR1 SNHLY, CDR2 FYNNEI. The ends lost 3 bases at V and 0 bases at J; junction bases unmatched: 14. CDR3 length: 19 residues. The chain's CDR3 is CASSDPGQPSKLAKNIQYF. The DNA for the CDR3 is TGTGCCAGCAGTGATCCGGGACAGCCCTCTAAACTAGCCAAAAACATTCAGTACTTC.

V and J are TRBV5-1 and TRBJ2-6, with a possible D match to TRBD2 (5 bases). This CDR3 is 16 amino acids long. Trimming took 2 bases from V and 2 from J, leaving 11 bases between them. CDR1 is SGHRS and CDR2 is YFSETQ in the germline V gene. The CDR3: CASSFDRGAGANVLTF. In DNA, the CDR3 is TGCGCCAGCAGCTTCGATCGGGGTGCTGGGGCCAACGTCCTGACTTTC.

The V and J genes are TRBV15 and TRBJ1-1; the D gene is possibly TRBD1 (5 bases). Germline CDR1 and CDR2: LNHNV and YYDKDF (reference sequence). Between the trimmed V and J ends, which lost 2 bases and 1 base, there was a span of 11 bases. CDR3 size: 15 residues. CDR3 residues: CATSRPDGGNTEAFF. For the CDR3, the DNA is TGTGCCACCAGCAGACCGGACGGGGGGAACACTGAAGCTTTCTTT.

For the CDR3, the DNA is TGTGCCAGCAGTCCATCGGACCAGACAGGTGACTACGAGCAGTACTTC. Translating it yields CASSPSDQTGDYEQYF. The rearrangement joins TRBV28 to TRBJ2-7; possible D gene TRBD1, 6 bases. The CDR3 totals 16 residues. V lost 5 bases to trimming and J lost 3 bases, with 20 bases between them. Germline V gives CDR1 MDHEN, CDR2 SYDVKM.